This TCR beta chain is from a study of read filtering for tumor transcriptome and immune sequencing. Across the study: DNase treatment preceded whole-transcriptome library preparation.

There are many counts of this clonotype. The library was built from about 400 ng RNA with molecular barcoded adaptors for alpha/delta and beta/gamma chains. Via MiXCR, TCRdb re-called the reads, giving one row per CDR3 protein. The sample holds around 140,000 distinct CDR3 sequences, approximately 13% seen once. The CDR3 loop spans 14 amino acids. V lost 5 bases and J 0 bases, leaving 8 bases between the germline ends. Germline V lookup: CDR1 SEHNR, CDR2 FQNEAQ (reference sequence). This TCR derives from a donor at least 40 years old with multiple myeloma. This chain joins TRBV7-9 and TRBJ2-1, with D uncertain. The sample consisted of a population of CD138-negative cells sorted from bone marrow. The CDR3 sequence: CASSTTSSYNEQFF. The CDR3 DNA reads as TGTGCCAGCAGCACCACAAGCTCCTACAATGAGCAGTTCTTC.